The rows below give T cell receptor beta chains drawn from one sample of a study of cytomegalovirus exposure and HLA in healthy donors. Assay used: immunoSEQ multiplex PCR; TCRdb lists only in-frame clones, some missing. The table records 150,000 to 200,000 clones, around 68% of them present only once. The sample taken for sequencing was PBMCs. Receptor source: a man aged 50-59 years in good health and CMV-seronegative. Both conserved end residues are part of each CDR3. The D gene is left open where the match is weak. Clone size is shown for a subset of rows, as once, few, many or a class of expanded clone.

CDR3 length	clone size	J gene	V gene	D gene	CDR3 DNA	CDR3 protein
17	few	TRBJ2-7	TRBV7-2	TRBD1	TGTGCCAGCAGCTCCGAATCGCGGACAGGGAGGAACTACGAGCAGTACTTC	CASSSESRTGRNYEQYF
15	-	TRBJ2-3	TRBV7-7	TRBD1	TGTGCTAGCAGCTTGGGGGGGACAGGGGCAGATACGCAGTATTTT	CASSLGGTGADTQYF
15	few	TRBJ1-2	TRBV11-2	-	TGTGCCAGCAGCTCGGCCGGGGAAGGGAGCTATGGCTACACCTTC	CASSSAGEGSYGYTF
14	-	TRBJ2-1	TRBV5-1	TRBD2	TGCGCCAGCAGCTTGACTAGCGGGGGTTTTGAGCAGTTCTTC	CASSLTSGGFEQFF
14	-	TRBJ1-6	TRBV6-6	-	TGTGCCAGCAGTTACTCGCGTCCTAATTCACCCCTCCACTTT	CASSYSRPNSPLHF
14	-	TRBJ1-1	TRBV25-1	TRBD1	TGTGCCAGCAGAAAACAGGGGGCAAAGGCTGAAGCTTTCTTT	CASRKQGAKAEAFF
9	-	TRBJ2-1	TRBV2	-	TGTGCCTGCGGGAATGAGCAGTTCTTC	CACGNEQFF
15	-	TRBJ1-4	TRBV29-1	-	TGCAGCGTTGAAGAGGCGGGGCAGGGTAATGAAAAACTGTTTTTT	CSVEEAGQGNEKLFF
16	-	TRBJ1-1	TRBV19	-	TGTGCCAGTATTACACCGCCCGGGGGGAGGTACACTGAAGCTTTCTTT	CASITPPGGRYTEAFF
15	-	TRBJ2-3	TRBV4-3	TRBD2	TGCGCCAGCAGCCAAGGACTAGCGGGGACAGATACGCAGTATTTT	CASSQGLAGTDTQYF
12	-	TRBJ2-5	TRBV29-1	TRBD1	TGCAGCGTCGGACAGGGTCAAGAGACCCAGTACTTC	CSVGQGQETQYF
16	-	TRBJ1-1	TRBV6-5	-	TGTGCCAGCAGTTACTCGTCGCGTGGGGCGAACACTGAAGCTTTCTTT	CASSYSSRGANTEAFF
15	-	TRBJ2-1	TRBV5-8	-	TGTGCCAGCAGCTTGGGGACAACGGTCTACAATGAGCAGTTCTTC	CASSLGTTVYNEQFF
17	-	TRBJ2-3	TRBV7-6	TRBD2	TGTACCAGCAGCTTAGAGCCGAGGGGAGGGGTCACAGATACGCAGTATTTT	CTSSLEPRGGVTDTQYF
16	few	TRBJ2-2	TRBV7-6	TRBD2	TGTGCCAGCAGCTTAGTCCTAGCGGGGGCCAACGGGGAGCTGTTTTTT	CASSLVLAGANGELFF
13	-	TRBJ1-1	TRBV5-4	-	TGTGCCAGCAGCCCCGCTATGAACACTGAAGCTTTCTTT	CASSPAMNTEAFF
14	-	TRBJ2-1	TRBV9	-	TGTGCCAGCAGCACAACGCCAGCGTACAATGAGCAGTTCTTC	CASSTTPAYNEQFF
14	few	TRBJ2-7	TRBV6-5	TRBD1	TGTGCCAGCCAAGGGACAGGGGGCCGGTACGAGCAGTACTTC	CASQGTGGRYEQYF
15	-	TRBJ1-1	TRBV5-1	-	TGCGCCAGCAGCTTGCCCCCTCCGGGTAGCACTGAAGCTTTCTTT	CASSLPPPGSTEAFF
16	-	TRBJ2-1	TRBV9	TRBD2	TGTGCCAGCAGCGTAGCGGGGGGAGGTTCCTACAATGAGCAGTTCTTC	CASSVAGGGSYNEQFF
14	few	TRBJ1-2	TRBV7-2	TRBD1	TGTGCCAGCAGCCAACGGGACAGGTCTTATGGCTACACCTTC	CASSQRDRSYGYTF
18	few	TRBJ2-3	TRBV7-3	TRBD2	TGTGCCAGCAGCCCCAGGGGACTAGCGGGGGCGGGCACAGATACGCAGTATTTT	CASSPRGLAGAGTDTQYF
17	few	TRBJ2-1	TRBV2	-	TGTGCCAGCAGTGAAGTAGGAGGGAGGTATAGGGACAATGAGCAGTTCTTC	CASSEVGGRYRDNEQFF
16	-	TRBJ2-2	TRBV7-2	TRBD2	TGTGCCAGCAGCCAGACTAGCGGGGCGAACACCGGGGAGCTGTTTTTT	CASSQTSGANTGELFF
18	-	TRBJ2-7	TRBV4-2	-	TGTGCCAGCAGCCAAGACCCCCCCCTTGCACAGGGGGGGTACGAGCAGTACTTC	CASSQDPPLAQGGYEQYF
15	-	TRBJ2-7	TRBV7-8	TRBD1	TGTGCCAGCAGCTTAGCGGGGACAGAGTCCTACGAGCAGTACTTC	CASSLAGTESYEQYF
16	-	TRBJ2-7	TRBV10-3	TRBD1	TGTGCCATCAGTGACCAGACCGGGACAGGGGGATCCGAGCAGTACTTC	CAISDQTGTGGSEQYF
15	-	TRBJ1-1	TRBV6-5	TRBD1	TGTGCCAGCAGTTTGAACAGGGGGGATAAGACTGAAGCTTTCTTT	CASSLNRGDKTEAFF
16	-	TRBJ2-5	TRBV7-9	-	TGTGCCAGCATAAGTGCGGCAGCGAGGGTGAGAGAGACCCAGTACTTC	CASISAAARVRETQYF
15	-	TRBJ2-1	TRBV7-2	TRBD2	TGTGCCAGCAGTCCTGGACTAGCGGGGGGGCATGAGCAGTTCTTC	CASSPGLAGGHEQFF
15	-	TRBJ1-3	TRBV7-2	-	TGTGCCAGCAGCCTCAGGGAAACGGGTGGAAACACCATATATTTT	CASSLRETGGNTIYF
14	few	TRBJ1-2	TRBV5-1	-	TGCGCCAGCAGCTTGGATGGGACAAACTATGGCTACACCTTC	CASSLDGTNYGYTF
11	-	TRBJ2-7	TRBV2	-	TGTGCCAGCAGTCCCCCGGGGGAGCAGTACTTC	CASSPPGEQYF
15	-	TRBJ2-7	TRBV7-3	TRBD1	TGTGCCAGCAGCCAGACCCCGGGACAGGGCTACGAGCAGTACTTC	CASSQTPGQGYEQYF
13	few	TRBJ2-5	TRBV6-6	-	TGTGCCAGCAGTTACCTGGTGGAGTGGCCCCAGTACTTC	CASSYLVEWPQYF
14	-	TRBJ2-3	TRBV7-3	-	TGTGCCAGCAGCAGCACTAGAGACACAGATACGCAGTATTTT	CASSSTRDTDTQYF
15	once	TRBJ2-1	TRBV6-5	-	TGTGCCAGCAGTTACAGGGATCTATCGGGGAATGAGCAGTTCTTC	CASSYRDLSGNEQFF
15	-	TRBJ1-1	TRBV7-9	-	TGTGCCAGCAGCCTTGGGACAAACCAGGGCCGGGGAGCTTTCTTT	CASSLGTNQGRGAFF
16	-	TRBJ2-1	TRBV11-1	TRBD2	TGTGCCAGCAGCTTAGATGCGAGGACTAGATCATATGAGCAGTTCTTC	CASSLDARTRSYEQFF
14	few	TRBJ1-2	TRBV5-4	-	TGTGCCAGCAGCTTGACGGAGGCTAACTATGGCTACACCTTC	CASSLTEANYGYTF
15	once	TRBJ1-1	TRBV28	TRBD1	TGTGCCAGCAGTTTAGGGACAGGTCTTAGTTCTGAAGCTTTCTTT	CASSLGTGLSSEAFF
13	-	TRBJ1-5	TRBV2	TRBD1	TGTGCCAGCACCCAAGGGGGCTTTCAGCCCCAGCATTTT	CASTQGGFQPQHF
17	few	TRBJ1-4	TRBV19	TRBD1	TGTGCCAGTAGTGTGTCCGACAGGGGAACAACTAATGAAAAACTGTTTTTT	CASSVSDRGTTNEKLFF
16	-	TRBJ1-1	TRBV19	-	TGTGCCAGTAGTATCATTGGTGCGGGGAGCGCCACTGAAGCTTTCTTT	CASSIIGAGSATEAFF
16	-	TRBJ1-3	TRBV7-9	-	TGTGCCAGCAGCGATTGGTTAGTCCTCTCTGGAAACACCATATATTTT	CASSDWLVLSGNTIYF
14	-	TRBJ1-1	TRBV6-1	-	TGTGCCAGCAGTGAAAACAGGCGGAACACTGAAGCTTTCTTT	CASSENRRNTEAFF